Shown below are 25 T cell receptor beta chains from a single sample sequenced in a study of blood T cells in healthy people across ages. A second about 7 to 11 cycle PCR used barcoded and J-beta primers. MiXCR was run by TCRdb on the 5' RACE reads, yielding one entry per CDR3 protein. In the table there are approximately 800,000 distinct CDR3 sequences, around 25% of which are singletons. The data also belong to a second study, concerning T cells of mothers and their children.

The sample taken for sequencing was blood. These receptor sequences come from a boy aged 5-17 years in good health.

Comments on this clonotype: The junction does not match germline at one end; this may be a read error. The chain couples TRBV6-5 to TRBJ2-7, with D unclear. CDR1 is MNHEY, CDR2 SVGAGI, per germline. There are 14 residues in the CDR3. Here the CDR3 DNA reads TGTGCCGGCAGTCGGACGGTGAGCTCCTACGAGCAGTACTTC. Translated: CAGSRTVSSYEQYF.

This clonotype was observed many times. The chain recombines TRBV4-1 with TRBJ2-3; the match to TRBD1 covers 9 bases. V shed 0 bases, J shed 6 bases, and the junction held 10 bases outside the gene matches. The germline gives CDR1 MGHRA, CDR2 YSYEKL. The CDR3 length is 17 residues. For the CDR3, the DNA is TGCGCCAGCAGCCAAGATCAAGGACAGGGGACGGGGGATACGCAGTATTTT. Protein sequence: CASSQDQGQGTGDTQYF.

The chain carries TRBV20-1 and TRBJ2-3; perhaps TRBD2 as D (6 bases). The CDR3 is made up of 17 amino acids. Trimming shortened V by 6 bases and J by 1 base, and 23 bases separated the two germline ends. Germline V CDR1 and CDR2: DFQATT, SNEGSKA (reference sequence). The CDR3 protein is CSAGTLIWRRGTDTQYF. The CDR3 bases are TGCAGTGCCGGGACTCTCATATGGCGGAGAGGCACAGATACGCAGTATTTT.

This clonotype was seen only once. CDR3: CASSLYGQGVDEQFF. As DNA, the CDR3 is TGCGCCAGCAGCTTATACGGACAGGGGGTTGATGAGCAGTTCTTC. The chain has TRBV5-1 and TRBJ2-1; TRBD1 aligns across 10 bases. The V gene's germline CDR1 is SGHRS and CDR2 YFSETQ. The length of the CDR3 is 15 residues. The ends lost 2 bases at V and 8 bases at J; junction bases unmatched: 7.

A few counts support this clonotype. The rearrangement uses TRBV7-6 and TRBJ2-3; tentatively, D is TRBD1 (5 bases). The germline gives CDR1 SGHVS, CDR2 FNYEAQ. The CDR3 is 13 residues long. Between the trimmed V and J ends, which lost 4 bases and 4 bases, there was a span of 9 bases. The CDR3 region has the DNA TGTGCCAGCAGCTCGCAGGGCCCAGATACGCAGTATTTT. Translating it yields CASSSQGPDTQYF. The full variable domain, its missing parts supplied by reference TRBV7-6 and TRBJ2-3, is GAGVSQSPRYKVTKRGQDVALRCDPISGHVSLYWYRQALGQGPEFLTYFNYEAQQDKSGLPNDRFSAERPEGSISTLTIQRTEQRDSAMYRCASSSQGPDTQYFGPGTRLTVL.

The V call is TRBV4-3, the J call TRBJ2-1; 7 positions agree with TRBD1. The J call may be wrong; the DNA end is better matched by TRBJ2-7. CDR1 LGHNA and CDR2 YSLEER come from the germline V gene. The CDR3 length is 15 residues. CDR3 nucleotides: TGCGCCAGCAGCCAAGACCGGGACAGCCTGTTCGAGCAGTACTTC. Translating gives CASSQDRDSLFEQYF.

The chain has TRBV6-6 and TRBJ2-7; TRBD1 matches 7 bases. Germline CDR1 reads MNHNY; CDR2 reads SVGAGI (reference sequence). V shed 0 bases, J shed 1 base, and the junction held 0 bases outside the gene matches. The CDR3 is 14 amino acids. The CDR3 DNA follows: TGTGCCAGCAGTTACTCGGGACAGTCCTACGAGCAGTACTTC. This encodes CASSYSGQSYEQYF.

The chain combines TRBV20-1 with TRBJ2-1; possibly TRBD1 for D (6 bases). V lost 0 bases to trimming and J lost 3 bases, with 15 bases between them. The CDR3 sequence is 16 residues long. The germline V gene has CDR1 DFQATT and CDR2 SNEGSKA (reference sequence). The CDR3 nucleotides are TGCAGTGCTAGAGATAGAGGCAGGGGTGACTACAATGAGCAGTTCTTC. Its translation is CSARDRGRGDYNEQFF.

This clonotype occurred a few times. CDR3 sequence reads: CASSSGTLKPETQYF. CDR3 DNA: TGTGCCAGCAGCTCCGGGACCCTAAAACCAGAGACCCAGTACTTC. The rearrangement joins TRBV6-2 or TRBV6-3 to TRBJ2-5; D is tentatively TRBD1 or TRBD2 (5 bases each). Germline lookup yields CDR1 MNHEY and CDR2 SVGEGT. This CDR3 is built from 15 residues. V was clipped by 6 bases and J by 4 bases, with 18 bases between them.

This clonotype appeared a few times. The gene calls are TRBV7-9 and TRBJ2-5; D gene unclear. The CDR3 contains 12 residues. Germline assignment: CDR1 SEHNR and CDR2 FQNEAQ (reference sequence). Trimming took 5 bases from V and 5 from J, leaving 9 bases between them. In nucleotides, the CDR3 is TGTGCCAGCAGCGCCCGCCCCGAGACCCAGTACTTC. The encoded protein is CASSARPETQYF.

The gene calls are TRBV12-3 or TRBV12-4 and TRBJ2-5; D is undetermined. The CDR3 runs to 14 residues. V lost 3 bases and J lost 7, with 15 bases in between. CDR3 sequence: CASSFYFGWRTQYF. In DNA, the CDR3 is TGTGCCAGCAGTTTTTATTTCGGGTGGCGGACCCAGTACTTC.

The chain links TRBV4-3 to TRBJ1-4; 7 bases match TRBD1. Germline lookup yields CDR1 LGHNA and CDR2 YSLEER. Unmatched junction bases numbered 16, after V lost 0 bases and J lost 0 bases. This CDR3 region has 21 residues. CDR3 protein: CASSQEDQSGQPTATNEKLFF. The CDR3 coding sequence is TGCGCCAGCAGCCAAGAAGACCAGTCGGGACAGCCAACAGCAACTAATGAAAAACTGTTTTTT.

This rearrangement joins TRBV6-5 to TRBJ1-5; 7 bases are a match to TRBD1. Germline CDR1 is MNHEY and CDR2 is SVGAGI. With V trimmed by 2 bases and J by 2 bases, 12 bases remained unmatched. CDR3 size: 18 residues. In DNA, the CDR3 is TGTGCCAGCAGTTACCCCATCGACAGGGCGGTAGGCAATCAGCCCCAGCATTTT. It yields the protein CASSYPIDRAVGNQPQHF.

V usage is TRBV6-2 or TRBV6-3 and J usage is TRBJ1-4, with D possibly matching TRBD1 (5 bases). This CDR3 contains 14 residues. Germline-derived CDR1 and CDR2 are MNHEY and SVGEGT. V lost 1 base and J 8 bases, leaving 11 bases between the germline ends. The CDR3 loop reads CASSYYGADEKLFF. The CDR3, as DNA: TGTGCCAGCAGTTACTATGGGGCGGACGAAAAACTGTTTTTT.

Many counts were recorded for this clonotype. The chain carries TRBV29-1 and TRBJ2-7; D may correspond to TRBD1 or TRBD2 (5 bases each). The CDR3 runs 16 residues. Deletions cut 6 bases from V and 5 bases from J, with 26 bases between. From germline, CDR1 is SQVTM and CDR2 ANQGSEA. CDR3 protein: CSVAPVGGGSGHEQYF. In DNA, the CDR3 is TGCAGCGTGGCCCCGGTTGGGGGTGGAAGCGGCCACGAGCAGTACTTC.

This clonotype was counted only a few times. In nucleotides, the CDR3 is TGCAGCGCTGGGACTAGAAGTGAGACCCAGTACTTC. This codes for CSAGTRSETQYF. The chain couples TRBV29-1 to TRBJ2-5; TRBD2 matches 8 bases. With 7 bases clipped from V and 5 bases from J, the junction kept 6 bases outside the gene matches. Germline CDR1 is SQVTM and CDR2 is ANQGSEA. The CDR3 consists of 12 residues. Based on the CDR3 plus reference TRBV29-1 and TRBJ2-5, the full variable domain is SAVISQKPSRDICQRGTSLTIQCQVDSQVTMMFWYRQQPGQSLTLIATANQGSEATYESGFVIDKFPISRPNLTFSTLTVSNMSPEDSSIYLCSAGTRSETQYFGPGTRLLVL.

The count of this clonotype is one. This chain links TRBV5-1 with TRBJ2-2; possibly TRBD2 for D (6 bases). Trimming took off 6 bases at V and 6 bases at J, with 15 bases between the two ends. The CDR3 spans 14 residues. CDR1 and CDR2 from the germline V gene are SGHRS and YFSETQ. The DNA for the CDR3 is TGCGCCAGCATGAGGGAGGTTACGGCCGGGGAGCTGTTTTTT. Protein: CASMREVTAGELFF.

The genes are TRBV4-3 and TRBJ1-1; the D is unclear. V lost 1 base to trimming and J lost 1 base, with 7 bases between them. CDR3 length equals 14 residues. From germline, CDR1 is LGHNA and CDR2 YSLEER. As DNA, the CDR3 is TGCGCCAGCAGCCAAGCTGCAGGGAACACTGAAGCTTTCTTT. This sequence encodes CASSQAAGNTEAFF.

The chain has TRBV6-4 and TRBJ1-1, with a tentative D call TRBD1 (5 bases). This CDR3 is 12 amino acids long. From germline, CDR1 is MRHNA and CDR2 SNTAGT. V was clipped by 6 bases and J by 6 bases, with 11 bases between them. The chain's CDR3 is CASRGLGSEAFF. The CDR3 DNA reads as TGTGCCAGCAGGGGGCTAGGATCTGAAGCTTTCTTT.

The CDR3: CASSRLDTEAFF. The CDR3 DNA sequence: TGTGCCAGCAGTCGGCTGGACACTGAAGCTTTCTTT. V is TRBV7-9 and J is TRBJ1-1; D gene uncertain. The CDR3 length is 12 residues. From germline, CDR1 is SEHNR and CDR2 FQNEAQ (reference sequence). Trimming removed 6 bases at V and 3 bases at J, with 8 bases between.

The V gene is TRBV10-2, the J gene TRBJ2-7, with TRBD1 matching over 9 bases. Unmatched junction bases numbered 0, after V lost 2 bases and J lost 4 bases. Per germline, CDR1 WSHSY and CDR2 SAAADI. The CDR3 totals 13 residues. CDR3 bases: TGCGCCAGCAGTGAGGGACAGGGGTACGAGCAGTACTTC. This gives the protein CASSEGQGYEQYF.

The rearrangement joins TRBV20-1 to TRBJ2-7; the D gene could be TRBD1 or TRBD2 (5 bases each). The germline V and J ends were trimmed by 4 bases and 3 bases, with 10 bases remaining between them. The V gene's germline CDR1 is DFQATT and CDR2 SNEGSKA (reference sequence). The CDR3 is made up of 12 amino acids. Here the CDR3 DNA reads TGCAGTGCTATGGGACCCGACTACGAGCAGTACTTC. Its protein is CSAMGPDYEQYF.

This clonotype was counted between two and nine times. The chain uses TRBV6-6 and TRBJ2-5; 9 bases line up with TRBD2. The closer fit of TRBJ2-1 to the DNA end suggests the J call may be wrong. Per the germline V gene, CDR1 is MNHNY and CDR2 is SVGAGI (reference sequence). The CDR3 has 15 residues. The CDR3 region has the DNA TGTGCCAGCAGTTCAAAGCGGGGGGCCGCGAATGAGCAGTTCTTC. This gives the protein CASSSKRGAANEQFF.

Only a few counts were recorded for this clonotype. V is TRBV27 and J is TRBJ2-1, with TRBD2 matching over 10 bases. The J call could be wrong; TRBJ2-5 is a better fit for the DNA end. The germline gives CDR1 MNHEY, CDR2 SMNVEV (reference sequence). The CDR3 totals 15 residues. The CDR3 nucleotides are TGTGCCAGCAGCCAGCGGGGGGGCCCGCTAGAGACCCAGTACTTC. Translating it yields CASSQRGGPLETQYF.

The chain links TRBV20-1 to TRBJ1-6; D possibly corresponds to TRBD1 (6 bases). The CDR3 runs 16 residues. With 5 bases removed from V and 9 bases from J, the gap between germline ends came to 23 bases. CDR1 and CDR2 from the germline V gene are DFQATT and SNEGSKA (reference sequence). Here the CDR3 reads CSAFLGTNVLASPLHF. The CDR3 DNA is TGCAGTGCTTTCCTCGGGACAAACGTCCTTGCTTCACCCCTCCACTTT.